These T cell receptor beta chains were read from a single sample in a study of early T cells in non-severe SARS-CoV-2 infection. TCRdb redid the calling of the 5' RACE reads with MiXCR, one entry per CDR3 protein. The table has roughly 54,000 distinct CDR3 sequences, over 5% seen once. Sequencing was carried out using whole blood. These receptors were collected from an adult who was a healthcare worker with PCR-confirmed SARS-CoV-2 infection or an uninfected control (not recorded which). CDR3s include the opening cysteine and the closing phenylalanine or tryptophan. D genes are given only for firm matches. Clone size is not always given. Where it is, it says once, few, many or a class for expanded clones.

13,TRBV28,TRBJ2-7,-,-,CASSWRVPYEQYF
15,TRBV3-1,TRBJ1-1,few,-,CASSRLGGAGTEAFF
14,TRBV3-1,TRBJ2-3,many,TRBD2,CASRGTSRGDTQYF
15,TRBV3-1,TRBJ2-5,many,TRBD2,CASSPGLAGYETQYF
13,TRBV5-1,TRBJ2-7,many,-,CASSLISTGEQYF
20,TRBV7-9,TRBJ2-3,few,TRBD2,CASSSPTGLAGGLGTDTQYF
16,TRBV6-6,TRBJ2-1,many,-,CASSYPLGGALNEQFF
13,TRBV30,TRBJ1-2,few,-,CAWSEGYNYGYTF
9,TRBV10-1,TRBJ2-2,many,-,CARYRSCFF
15,TRBV19,TRBJ2-7,few,TRBD1,CASSIGQGTGYEQYF
12,TRBV30,TRBJ2-4,few,-,CAWTPGGNIQYF
13,TRBV10-2,TRBJ1-1,many,-,CASLTGLNTEAFF
15,TRBV27,TRBJ1-4,many,-,CASSQGNAFNEKLFF
18,TRBV4-2,TRBJ1-2,many,-,CASSQDGLNMGGNYGYTF
16,TRBV10-2,TRBJ2-2,-,TRBD2,CASSTRGGANTGELFF
14,TRBV5-1,TRBJ2-7,-,-,CASSSRRRSYEQYF
17,TRBV4-3,TRBJ2-1,many,TRBD2,CASSQDRLAGGPNEQFF
15,TRBV4-3,TRBJ2-4,many,TRBD1,CASSQGGQGANIQYF
15,TRBV6-1,TRBJ2-1,-,-,CASRGSYPDYNEQFF
12,TRBV20-1,TRBJ1-2,few,-,CSAGTRERGYTF
15,TRBV19,TRBJ2-3,many,TRBD2,CASSALAAPTDTQYF
15,TRBV20-1,TRBJ2-1,many,TRBD2,CSARGLAIFNNEQFF
13,TRBV14,TRBJ2-2,many,-,CASSQGLGWELFF
14,TRBV15,TRBJ2-1,-,-,CATGEQVLYNEQFF
15,TRBV12-5,TRBJ2-7,many,TRBD1,CASGTGGLGSYEQYF
14,TRBV27,TRBJ1-6,many,TRBD1,CASSAGTVNSPLHF
13,TRBV7-2,TRBJ2-1,many,-,CASSLGGPTGQFF